A single TCR beta chain is shown here with its context. Its antigen is as yet unknown. This specimen comes from a study of regulatory dendritic cells for organ transplantation. Whole-study results and caveats: Memory T cells were less diverse than naive, with memory CD8+ most oligoclonal.

Sorted subsets were CFSE-labeled and cultured approximately 5 days with allogeneic dendritic cells. Memory T cells were CD45RO+, naive were CD45RA+, sorted by FACS. The CDR3 has 15 amino acids. V was shortened by 6 bases and J by 2 bases, with 14 bases between the two germline ends. The germline V gene has CDR1 MNHEY and CDR2 SVGAGI. The method was immunoSEQ multiplex PCR; TCRdb's version includes in-frame clones alone and lacks a portion of them. The data contain around 11,000 clones, about three fifths of them singletons. V gene TRBV6-5 combines with J gene TRBJ2-1; D might be TRBD2 (7 bases). This clonotype was sampled from a human donor in good health. The sequenced sample consisted of naive CD4+ T cells from blood cultured with dendritic cells. Subset denoted: CD45RA+ naive T cells. CDR3 residues: CASSRGGGPYNEQFF. In DNA form, the CDR3 reads TGTGCCAGCAGCCGCGGCGGGGGCCCCTACAATGAGCAGTTCTTC.